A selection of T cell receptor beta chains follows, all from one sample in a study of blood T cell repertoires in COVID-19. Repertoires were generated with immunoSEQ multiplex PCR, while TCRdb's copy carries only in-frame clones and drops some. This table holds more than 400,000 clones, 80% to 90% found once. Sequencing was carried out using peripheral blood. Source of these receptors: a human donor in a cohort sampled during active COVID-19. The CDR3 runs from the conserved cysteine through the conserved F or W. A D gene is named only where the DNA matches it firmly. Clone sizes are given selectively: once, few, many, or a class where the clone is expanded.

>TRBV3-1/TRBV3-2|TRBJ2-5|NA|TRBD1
CASSPPGQGARKETQYF
TGTGCCAGCAGCCCCCCGGGACAGGGGGCGAGAAAGGAGACCCAGTACTTC
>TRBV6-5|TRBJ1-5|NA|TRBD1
CASSSGGSGQPQHF
TGTGCCAGCAGCTCAGGGGGTTCTGGTCAGCCCCAGCATTTT
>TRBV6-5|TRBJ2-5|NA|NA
CASSYRGESPETQYF
TGTGCCAGCAGTTACCGCGGAGAGAGCCCAGAGACCCAGTACTTC
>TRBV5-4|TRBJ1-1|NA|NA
CASSPGGTREGTEAFF
TGTGCCAGCAGCCCCGGAGGGACGAGGGAAGGCACTGAAGCTTTCTTT
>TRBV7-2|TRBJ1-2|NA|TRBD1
CASSFQPGQGNYGYTF
TGTGCCAGCAGCTTCCAGCCGGGACAGGGAAACTATGGCTACACCTTC
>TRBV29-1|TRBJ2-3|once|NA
CSVEGLGASTDTQYF
TGCAGCGTTGAAGGGCTGGGAGCTAGCACAGATACGCAGTATTTT
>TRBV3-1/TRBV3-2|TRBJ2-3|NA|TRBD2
CASSQGGGSYNTQYF
TGTGCCAGCAGCCAAGGGGGCGGGAGTTACAATACGCAGTATTTT
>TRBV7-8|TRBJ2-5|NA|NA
CASSWRWDQETQYF
TGTGCCAGCAGCTGGAGGTGGGACCAAGAGACCCAGTACTTC
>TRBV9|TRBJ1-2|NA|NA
CASSVVDSNYGYTF
TGTGCCAGCAGCGTAGTGGACAGTAACTATGGCTACACCTTC
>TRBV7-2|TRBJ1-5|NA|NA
CASSITGSGSNQPQHF
TGTGCCAGCAGCATTACAGGGAGCGGCAGCAATCAGCCCCAGCATTTT
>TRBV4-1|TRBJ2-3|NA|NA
CASSQDLTDTQYF
TGCGCCAGCAGCCAAGATCTGACAGATACGCAGTATTTT
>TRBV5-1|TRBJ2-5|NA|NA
CASSLGGGKVETQYF
TGCGCCAGCAGCTTGGGGGGCGGGAAAGTAGAGACCCAGTACTTC
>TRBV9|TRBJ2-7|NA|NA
CASSVRETHEQYF
TGTGCCAGCAGCGTACGGGAAACCCACGAGCAGTACTTC
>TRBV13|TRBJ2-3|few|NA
CASRPIITSTDTQYF
TGTGCCAGCAGACCAATAATAACTAGCACAGATACGCAGTATTTT
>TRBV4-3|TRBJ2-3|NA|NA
CASSQDRRYWRDTQYF
TGCGCCAGCAGCCAAGATCGGAGGTACTGGAGGGATACGCAGTATTTT
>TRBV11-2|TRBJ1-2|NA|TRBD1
CASSSSGTGSWGGYTF
TGTGCCAGCAGCTCCTCCGGGACAGGAAGCTGGGGCGGCTACACCTTC
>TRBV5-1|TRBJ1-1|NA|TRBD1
CASSLQGMNTEAFF
TGCGCCAGCAGCCTACAGGGGATGAACACTGAAGCTTTCTTT
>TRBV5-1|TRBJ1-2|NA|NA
CASSLDRTNYGYTF
TGCGCCAGCAGCTTGGACAGAACTAACTATGGCTACACCTTC
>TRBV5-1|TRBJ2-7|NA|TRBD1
CASSLGTGGEQYF
TGCGCCAGCAGCTTGGGAACAGGGGGCGAGCAGTACTTC
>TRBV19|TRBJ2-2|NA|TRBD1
CASTGQGNTGELFF
TGTGCCAGTACGGGACAGGGGAACACCGGGGAGCTGTTTTTT
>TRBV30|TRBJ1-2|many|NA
CAWSGTDLYGYTF
TGTGCCTGGAGCGGGACTGACCTGTATGGCTACACCTTC
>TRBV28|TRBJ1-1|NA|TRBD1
CASTEGTETEAFF
TGTGCCAGCACCGAAGGGACAGAGACTGAAGCTTTCTTT
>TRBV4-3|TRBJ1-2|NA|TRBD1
CASSLQVGQTFGYGYTF
TGCGCCAGCAGCCTACAGGTGGGACAGACCTTTGGATATGGCTACACCTTC
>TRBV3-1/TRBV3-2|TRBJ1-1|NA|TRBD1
CASSQGTGSEAFF
TGTGCCAGCAGCCAAGGGACAGGGTCTGAAGCTTTCTTT
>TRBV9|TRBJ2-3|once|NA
CASSAHYRVVGTDTQYF
TGTGCCAGCAGCGCCCACTACCGGGTCGTTGGCACAGATACGCAGTATTTT
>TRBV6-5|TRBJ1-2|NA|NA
CASSARGTNYGYTF
TGTGCCAGCAGCGCCCGGGGGACTAACTATGGCTACACCTTC
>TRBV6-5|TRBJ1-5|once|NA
CASNYGSNQPQHF
TGTGCCAGCAACTATGGGAGCAATCAGCCCCAGCATTTT
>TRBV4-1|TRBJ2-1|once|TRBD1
CASSPRGDSQDEQFF
TGCGCCAGCAGCCCCAGAGGGGACAGTCAGGATGAGCAGTTCTTC
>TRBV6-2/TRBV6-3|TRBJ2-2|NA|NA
CASSSRWSGLGELFF
TGTGCCAGCAGTTCGCGATGGAGCGGCCTCGGGGAGCTGTTTTTT
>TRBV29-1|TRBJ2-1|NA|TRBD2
CSVEGGTSGKGEQFF
TGCAGCGTTGAGGGGGGGACTAGCGGGAAGGGTGAGCAGTTCTTC
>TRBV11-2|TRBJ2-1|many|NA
CASSFRGMTTNEQFF
TGTGCCAGCAGCTTCAGGGGTATGACCACCAATGAGCAGTTCTTC
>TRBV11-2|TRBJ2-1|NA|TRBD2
CASSLDWGGRGPYNEQFF
TGTGCCAGCAGCTTAGATTGGGGCGGGAGGGGCCCCTACAATGAGCAGTTCTTC
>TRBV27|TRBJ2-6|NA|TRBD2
CASRTSGRASGANVLTF
TGTGCCAGCCGTACTAGCGGGAGGGCCTCAGGGGCCAACGTCCTGACTTTC
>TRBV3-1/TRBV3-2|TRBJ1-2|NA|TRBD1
CASSLRTGGAGGYTF
TGTGCCAGCAGCCTTCGAACAGGGGGCGCAGGAGGCTACACCTTC
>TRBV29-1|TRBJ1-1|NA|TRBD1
CSVASRTGELLDTEAFF
TGCAGCGTTGCGTCTCGGACAGGGGAACTCTTGGACACTGAAGCTTTCTTT
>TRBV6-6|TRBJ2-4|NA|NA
CASSYSIRLAKNIQYF
TGTGCCAGCAGTTACTCGATCAGATTAGCCAAAAACATTCAGTACTTC
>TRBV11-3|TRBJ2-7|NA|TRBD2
CASSRSLGLAGYEQYF
TGTGCCAGCAGCCGCAGCCTGGGACTAGCGGGATACGAGCAGTACTTC
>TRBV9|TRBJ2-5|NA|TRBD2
CASSVNLAGVSETQYF
TGTGCCAGCAGCGTAAACCTAGCGGGAGTGTCAGAGACCCAGTACTTC
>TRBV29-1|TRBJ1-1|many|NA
CSVDRRGDEAFF
TGCAGCGTTGATCGGCGGGGGGATGAAGCTTTCTTT
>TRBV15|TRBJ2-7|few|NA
CATSRQRDRQYEQYF
TGTGCCACCAGCAGGCAGCGGGACAGGCAGTACGAGCAGTACTTC
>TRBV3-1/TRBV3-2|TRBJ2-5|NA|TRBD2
CASSPRRQTLAGGQETQYF
TGTGCCAGCAGCCCGAGACGGCAGACCCTAGCGGGAGGGCAAGAGACCCAGTACTTC
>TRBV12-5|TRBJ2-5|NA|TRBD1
CASGPAGQGIETQYF
TGTGCTAGTGGCCCGGCGGGACAGGGAATAGAGACCCAGTACTTC
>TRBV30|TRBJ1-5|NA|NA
CASGGQGNQPQHF
TGTGCCTCGGGGGGGCAGGGCAATCAGCCCCAGCATTTT
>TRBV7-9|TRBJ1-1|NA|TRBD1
CASRARQGGANTEAFF
TGTGCCAGCAGGGCTCGACAGGGGGGCGCGAACACTGAAGCTTTCTTT
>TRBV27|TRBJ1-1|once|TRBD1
CASSPSPGQRNTEAFF
TGTGCCAGCAGTCCTTCGCCGGGACAGAGGAACACTGAAGCTTTCTTT
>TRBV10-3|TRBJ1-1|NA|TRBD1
CAIRRQGNTEAFF
TGTGCCATCAGACGACAGGGAAACACTGAAGCTTTCTTT
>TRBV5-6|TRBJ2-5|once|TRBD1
CASSKTGTGGAETQYF
TGTGCCAGCAGCAAGACCGGGACAGGGGGCGCGGAGACCCAGTACTTC
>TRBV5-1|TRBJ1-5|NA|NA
CASSWAPFGSNQPQHF
TGCGCCAGCAGCTGGGCTCCGTTTGGGAGCAATCAGCCCCAGCATTTT
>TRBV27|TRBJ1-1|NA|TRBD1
CASSLLRDRGNTEAFF
TGTGCCAGCAGTTTATTGCGGGACAGGGGGAACACTGAAGCTTTCTTT
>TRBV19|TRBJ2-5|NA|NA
CASTYTRDTQETQYF
TGTGCCAGTACCTATACCCGGGACACCCAAGAGACCCAGTACTTC
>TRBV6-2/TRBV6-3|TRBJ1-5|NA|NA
CASSYSDRTRNQPQHF
TGTGCCAGCAGTTACTCTGACAGAACCCGCAATCAGCCCCAGCATTTT
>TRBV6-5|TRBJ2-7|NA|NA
CASRSPTGNGYEQYF
TGTGCCAGCAGAAGCCCTACAGGGAATGGATACGAGCAGTACTTC